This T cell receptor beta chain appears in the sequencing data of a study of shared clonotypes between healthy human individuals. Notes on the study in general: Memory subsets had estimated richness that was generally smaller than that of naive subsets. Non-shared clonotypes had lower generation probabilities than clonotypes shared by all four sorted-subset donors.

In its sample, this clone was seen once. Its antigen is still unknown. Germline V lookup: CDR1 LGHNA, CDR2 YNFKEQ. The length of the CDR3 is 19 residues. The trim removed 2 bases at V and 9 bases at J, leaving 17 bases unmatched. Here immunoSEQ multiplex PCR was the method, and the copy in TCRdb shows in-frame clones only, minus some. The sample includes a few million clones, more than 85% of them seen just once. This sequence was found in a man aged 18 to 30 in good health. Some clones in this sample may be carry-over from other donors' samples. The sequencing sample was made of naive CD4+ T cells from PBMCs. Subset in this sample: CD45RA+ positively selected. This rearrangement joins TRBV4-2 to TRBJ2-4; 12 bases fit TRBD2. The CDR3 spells CASSQYPGLAGRSQGIQYF. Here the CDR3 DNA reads TGTGCCAGCAGCCAATATCCCGGACTAGCGGGACGAAGCCAGGGCATTCAGTACTTC.